These 17 T cell receptor beta chains share one sample of origin, sequenced in a study of OX40 agonist ivuxolimab in advanced cancers. Method: immunoSEQ multiplex PCR; TCRdb's copy keeps in-frame clones and lacks some. This repertoire shows around 56,000 clones, roughly 87% found once; its top ten account for over 8.5%. This specimen was CD4+ or CD8+ T cells sorted from blood, taken in a trial of the OX40 agonist ivuxolimab. These receptors were obtained from an adult with an advanced solid tumor such as melanoma, head and neck, liver or kidney cancer.

In its sample, this clone was seen once. This chain uses TRBV11-2 with TRBJ2-7; the D is unclear. V dropped 8 bases and J dropped 2 bases, with 4 bases sitting between them. Germline V CDR1 and CDR2: SGHAT, FQNNGV. This CDR3 has 10 amino acids. CDR3 region: CASGAYEQYV. The CDR3, as DNA: TGTGCCAGCGGCGCCTACGAGCAGTACGTC.

The genes are TRBV4-3 and TRBJ2-2; 12 bases are shared with TRBD2. The CDR3 contains 18 residues. V shed 0 bases, J shed 2 bases, and the junction held 4 bases outside the gene matches. Per the germline V gene, CDR1 is LGHNA and CDR2 is YSLEER. DNA of the CDR3: TGCGCCAGCAGCCAAGATCAACTAGCGGGAGGAAACACCGGGGAGCTGTTTTTT. Protein sequence: CASSQDQLAGGNTGELFF.

The genes are TRBV29-1 and TRBJ2-7; D is uncertain. In germline, CDR1 is SQVTM, CDR2 ANQGSEA. Trimming removed 1 base from V and 2 bases from J, with 9 bases in between. CDR3 length: 13 amino acids. The CDR3 sequence is CSVEGHQPYEQYF. The DNA for the CDR3 is TGCAGCGTTGAAGGACACCAGCCCTACGAGCAGTACTTC.

The CDR3 loop is CSVGTGNNEQFF. The CDR3 coding sequence is TGCAGCGTTGGGACAGGGAACAATGAGCAGTTCTTC. V gene TRBV29-1 combines with J gene TRBJ2-1; 8 bases align to TRBD1. The V gene end was trimmed by 4 bases and the J gene end by 5 bases; junction bases not matched to a gene: 1. This CDR3 is built from 12 residues. Germline V gene sequence: CDR1 SQVTM, CDR2 ANQGSEA.

V gene TRBV28 combines with J gene TRBJ1-1; no firm D call. The CDR3 extends over 13 amino acids. The germline V gene encodes CDR1 MDHEN and CDR2 SYDVKM. The V end lost 3 bases, the J end lost 1 base, and 6 bases lay between the germline ends. CDR3 in DNA: TGTGCCAGCAGTTTCGGCCAGAACACTGAAGCTTTCTTT. Encoded protein: CASSFGQNTEAFF.

V is TRBV7-6 and J is TRBJ2-5; 14 nucleotides match TRBD2. After removal of 5 bases from V and 2 bases from J, the junction contained 13 bases not matched to a gene. This CDR3 has 19 residues. CDR1 is SGHVS, CDR2 FNYEAQ, per germline. As DNA, the CDR3 is TGTGCCAGCAGCCGACTAGCGGGGGGGCCTCAGGTTGTTCAAGAGACCCAGTACTTC. This translates into CASSRLAGGPQVVQETQYF.

The chain links TRBV29-1 to TRBJ2-7, with a possible D match to TRBD1 (6 bases). The germline gives CDR1 SQVTM, CDR2 ANQGSEA. V lost 1 base to trimming and J lost 3 bases, with 7 bases between them. This CDR3 has 12 residues. In DNA, the CDR3 is TGCAGCGTTGAAGGGGACAACTACGAGCAGTACTTC. Its protein product is CSVEGDNYEQYF.

The rearrangement uses TRBV2 and TRBJ1-1, with a tentative D call TRBD1 (6 bases). Looked up from germline, CDR1 is SNHLY and CDR2 is FYNNEI. The CDR3 loop spans 16 amino acids. V lost 8 bases and J 1 base, leaving 20 bases between the germline ends. CDR3 amino acids: CASGDPSRGWNTEAFF. The CDR3 region has the DNA TGTGCCAGCGGGGATCCTTCGAGGGGGTGGAACACTGAAGCTTTCTTT.

V usage is TRBV7-9 and J usage is TRBJ1-1, with D unresolved. The V end lost 5 bases, the J end lost 5 bases, and 9 bases lay between the germline ends. This CDR3 is 12 amino acids long. Germline V gives CDR1 SEHNR, CDR2 FQNEAQ (reference sequence). CDR3 nucleotides: TGTGCCAGCAGCGACCGGGAGACTGAAGCTTTCTTT. Translating gives CASSDRETEAFF.

This chain uses TRBV4-1 with TRBJ1-4; D is unclear. Trimming took 3 bases from V and 8 from J, leaving 16 bases between them. This CDR3 has 15 amino acids. From germline, CDR1 is MGHRA and CDR2 YSYEKL. The CDR3 sequence: CASSHATGQFEKLFF. In nucleotides, the CDR3 is TGCGCCAGCAGCCACGCTACGGGCCAATTCGAAAAACTGTTTTTT.

The gene calls are TRBV4-3 and TRBJ2-5; the match to TRBD2 covers 12 bases. The V gene's germline CDR1 is LGHNA and CDR2 YSLEER. This CDR3 spans 17 amino acids. V lost 0 bases to trimming and J lost 6 bases; unmatched junction nucleotides: 8. The CDR3 sequence is CASSQDATSGRIKTQYF. In DNA, the CDR3 is TGCGCCAGCAGCCAAGATGCGACTAGCGGGAGAATAAAGACCCAGTACTTC.

This chain joins TRBV28 and TRBJ1-2, with 7 bases matching TRBD1. The CDR3 has 13 residues. The V and J ends lost 3 bases and 4 bases, in that order; junction bases with no gene match: 2. Germline CDR1 is MDHEN and CDR2 is SYDVKM. Here the CDR3 DNA reads TGTGCCAGCAGTTTGGGACAGATCTATGGCTACACCTTC. Its protein product is CASSLGQIYGYTF.

This chain joins TRBV5-6 and TRBJ2-5; a weak D match, TRBD2 (6 bases). V dropped 0 bases and J dropped 5 bases, with 11 bases sitting between them. This CDR3 region has 14 residues. CDR1 and CDR2 (germline): SGHDT, YYEEEE. CDR3 bases: TGTGCCAGCAGCTTGGAGCTAGCGTGGGAGACCCAGTACTTC. Protein: CASSLELAWETQYF. Based on the CDR3 plus reference TRBV5-6 and TRBJ2-5, the full variable domain is DAGVTQSPTHLIKTRGQQVTLRCSPKSGHDTVSWYQQALGQGPQFIFQYYEEEERQRGNFPDRFSGHQFPNYSSELNVNALLLGDSALYLCASSLELAWETQYFGPGTRLLVL.

By sample share, this clone is medium-sized. V is TRBV6-1 and J is TRBJ2-7, with TRBD1 as a possible D gene (5 bases). Trimming cost V 3 bases and J 6 bases, with 6 bases left between them. There are 11 residues in the CDR3. Germline CDR1 is MNHNS and CDR2 is SASEGT. CDR3 nucleotides: TGTGCCAGCAGTGATGGGGCCGAGCAGTACGTC. It specifies CASSDGAEQYV.

The chain combines TRBV7-2 with TRBJ1-5; tentative D call: TRBD1 (5 bases). Looked up from germline, CDR1 is SGHTA and CDR2 is FQGNSA. Trimming removed 3 bases from V and 4 bases from J, with 10 bases in between. CDR3 length: 14 residues. This CDR3 reads CASSLGTLNQPQHF. As DNA, the CDR3 is TGTGCCAGCAGCTTGGGGACGTTAAATCAGCCCCAGCATTTT.

This clone appeared once. The V and J genes are TRBV27 and TRBJ2-7; 8 bases match TRBD1. The CDR3 is 13 amino acids. Germline values: CDR1 MNHEY, CDR2 SMNVEV (reference sequence). The junction had 4 bases not matched to a gene; V was cut back by 0 bases and J by 9 bases. DNA for the CDR3: TGTGCCAGCAGTTTATCAGAACAGGGGGGGCAGTACTTC. It encodes CASSLSEQGGQYF.

The chain links TRBV7-8 to TRBJ2-7, with 9 nucleotides matching TRBD2. This CDR3 has 15 amino acids. Germline V gene sequence: CDR1 SGHVS, CDR2 FQNEAQ. Losses at the gene ends were 3 bases for V and 0 bases for J; bases not matched to a gene: 3. This CDR3 reads CASSLSGGPSYEQYV. The DNA of the CDR3 is TGTGCCAGCAGCTTGAGCGGGGGGCCCTCCTACGAGCAGTACGTC.